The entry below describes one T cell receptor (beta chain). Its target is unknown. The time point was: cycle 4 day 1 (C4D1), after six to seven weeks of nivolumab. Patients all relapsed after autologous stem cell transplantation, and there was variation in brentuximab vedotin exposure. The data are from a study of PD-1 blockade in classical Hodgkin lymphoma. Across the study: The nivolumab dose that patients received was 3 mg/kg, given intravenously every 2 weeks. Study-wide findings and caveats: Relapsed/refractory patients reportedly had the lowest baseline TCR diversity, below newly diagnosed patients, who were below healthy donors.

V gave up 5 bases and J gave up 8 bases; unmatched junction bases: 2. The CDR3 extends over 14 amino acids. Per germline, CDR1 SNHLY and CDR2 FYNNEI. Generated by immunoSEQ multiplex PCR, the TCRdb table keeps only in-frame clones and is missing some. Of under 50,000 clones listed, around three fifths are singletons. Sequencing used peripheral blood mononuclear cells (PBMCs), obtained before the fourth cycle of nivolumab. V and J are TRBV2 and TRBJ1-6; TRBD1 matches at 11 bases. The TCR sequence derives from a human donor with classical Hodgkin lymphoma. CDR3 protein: CASSWDRGDSPLHF. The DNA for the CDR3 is TGTGCCAGCAGTTGGGACAGGGGGGATTCACCCCTCCACTTT.